This T cell receptor beta chain was identified during a study of blood T cell repertoires in COVID-19. Study in general: Material from acute and convalescent COVID-19 was sourced from the United States, Italy and Spain.

Authors' data handling: Amplified reference gene primers provided the basis for estimating nucleated cell counts. Data came from immunoSEQ multiplex PCR; TCRdb stores just in-frame clones and leaves some out. Clone size and the V and J calls come from that table; the DNA yielded D and trimming. The sample has about 350,000 clones, around nine tenths seen once. CDR3 size: 12 residues. The V gene lost 4 bases and the J gene lost 11 bases, with 15 bases spanning the gap. Germline V gives CDR1 SGHDT, CDR2 YYEEEE. A Seattle source enrolled patients during active infection and followed them longitudinally. This TCR came from a woman in her sixties with COVID-19, enrolled during active disease. The chain recombines TRBV5-6 with TRBJ1-1, with a tentative D call TRBD1 (5 bases). The sample taken for sequencing was peripheral blood. The CDR3 DNA sequence: TGTGCCAGCAGCCGGATGGGGACTTTGGCTTTCTTT. It encodes CASSRMGTLAFF.